This TCR beta chain was captured in a study of T-cell reconstitution after alpha-beta-depleted transplantation in children (dated by TCRdb to the mid-2010s). Regarding the complete study: Using TCR repertoire profiling, the study quantitatively followed how T-cell immune reconstitution unfolded in children after TCRalphabeta/CD19-depleted allogeneic hematopoietic cell transplantation.

The library relied on PCR. The instrument given in TCRdb is Illumina HiSeq 2500. TCR library preparation used molecular barcoding, with unique molecular identifiers applied to normalize quantification of the TCRbeta repertoire. TCRdb cleaned the public reads at Q25 with fastp, built clones with MiXCR and kept in-frame beta chains. One record per CDR3 amino acid sequence lists the most common genes and DNA. The table for this sample lists 600,000 to 700,000 distinct CDR3 sequences; approximately 16% of them were counted only once. The top ten clones comprise about 1.1% of the sample. Taken from cysteine to phenylalanine, the CDR3 has 13 residues. Only the CDR3 region is kept as DNA, spanning 39 bases read in frame from base 1. The trim is 8 bases for V and 4 bases for J, with a gap of 15 bases between the germline ends. Per the germline V gene (reference sequence), DFQATT is the CDR1 and SNEGSKA is the CDR2.

Regarding this clonotype: Its antigen specificity is not known. Base qualities are not recorded, but no much larger clone differs from it by a single base.

The rearrangement joined TRBV20-1 to TRBJ2-1; a tentative D match to TRBD1 spans 5 bases. Specimen: PBMCs from the stem cell graft donor, collected from the stem cell graft. The receptor's source is a human donor who donated a stem cell graft to a child with acute myeloid leukemia. The DNA sequence follows: TGCAGTTCTTTGGACATGAGTTACAATGAGCAGTTCTTC. This codes for CSSLDMSYNEQFF.